The T cell receptor beta chain described here comes from a study of cytomegalovirus exposure and HLA in healthy donors. Study-wide results and caveats: Cytomegalovirus association was listed for 164 TCR beta chains.

Clones were sequenced by immunoSEQ multiplex PCR, and TCRdb holds only the in-frame ones, with some missing. The sample shows 200,000 to 250,000 clones, 80% to 90% of them seen only once. The donors belonged to the approximately 120-subject validation cohort, separate from the roughly 700-subject first cohort. J was trimmed by 10 bases and V by 7 bases; bases with no gene match: 9. There are 13 residues in the CDR3. From germline, CDR1 is SQVTM and CDR2 ANQGSEA. Note on this clone: Its target is unknown.

This clonotype was sampled from a woman aged 18-29 years in good health and CMV-seropositive. The sample was PBMCs. This chain links TRBV29-1 with TRBJ1-4; 10 bases fit TRBD1. The CDR3 region has the DNA TGCAGCGCGGGGACAGGGGAATTCGGAAAACTGTTTTTT. It translates to CSAGTGEFGKLFF.